Listed below are T cell receptor beta chains from one sample, sequenced in a study of technical replicates of blood from several donors. The repertoire was sequenced with immunoSEQ multiplex PCR; TCRdb's copy has only in-frame clones and lacks some. This sample yields around 97,000 clones, of which approximately 96% are seen a single time; roughly 0.35% belongs to the top ten. Sequencing was carried out using T cells isolated from PBMCs. These TCRs come from a human donor in good health. CDR3s include the opening cysteine and the closing phenylalanine or tryptophan. A D gene is named only where the DNA matches it firmly. A row's size may be missing; if present it is once, few, many or a size class.

D	size	V	J	DNA	CDR3
TRBD2	NA	TRBV6-1	TRBJ2-1	TGTGCCAGCAGTGGTCCTAGCGGGAGGATTGGCAATGAGCAGTTCTTC	CASSGPSGRIGNEQFF
NA	few	TRBV21-1	TRBJ1-1	TGTGCCAGCAGCAAAAAGGGGAAGAACACTGAAGCTTTCTTT	CASSKKGKNTEAFF
TRBD2	NA	TRBV27	TRBJ2-3	TGTGCCAGCAGTTTATGGGCTAGCGGGAGTTATAGCACAGATACGCAGTATTTT	CASSLWASGSYSTDTQYF
NA	NA	TRBV9	TRBJ2-2	TGTGCCAGCAGCGTAGCTCCCCGCGGGGAGCTGTTTTTT	CASSVAPRGELFF
TRBD1	once	TRBV19	TRBJ1-2	TGTGCCAGTAGTACCCTCTCCGGGACAGGCGTTTATGGCTACACCTTC	CASSTLSGTGVYGYTF
TRBD1	NA	TRBV5-8	TRBJ1-1	TGTGCCAGCAGGGGGACAGGGGGGGGAGCTTTCTTT	CASRGTGGGAFF
TRBD1	NA	TRBV19	TRBJ1-4	TGTGCCAGTAGGGTGACAGGGCACAATGAAAAACTGTTTTTT	CASRVTGHNEKLFF
TRBD2	NA	TRBV19	TRBJ2-3	TGTGCCAGTAGTAGACTAGCGGGAGTAGGGGGCACAGATACGCAGTATTTT	CASSRLAGVGGTDTQYF
TRBD1	once	TRBV15	TRBJ1-2	TGTGCCACCAGCGGACAGGGTGACTATGGCTACACCTTC	CATSGQGDYGYTF
NA	NA	TRBV4-1	TRBJ2-1	TGCGCCAGCAGCCCGATTTTTGGGGCTCGTATTCTCAATAAGCAGTTCTTC	CASSPIFGARILNKQFF
TRBD1	NA	TRBV29-1	TRBJ2-2	TGCAGCGTGGGACAGGGGGCGCCGGCCGGGGAGCTGTTTTTT	CSVGQGAPAGELFF
NA	NA	TRBV5-1	TRBJ2-7	TGCGCCAGCAGCTTCGGCAGGGAGGCCCTCGAGCAGTACTTC	CASSFGREALEQYF
NA	NA	TRBV5-4	TRBJ2-1	TGTGCCAGCAGCTTGCAGGGAAGCTCCTACAATGAGCAGTTCTTC	CASSLQGSSYNEQFF
NA	NA	TRBV15	TRBJ2-3	TGTGCCACCAGCAGAGACAGGGGAAGAGGAGATACGCAGTATTTT	CATSRDRGRGDTQYF
NA	NA	TRBV5-1	TRBJ1-1	TGCGCCAGCAGCTTAACAGGAGTGAACACTGAAGCTTTCTTT	CASSLTGVNTEAFF
NA	NA	TRBV5-1	TRBJ2-7	TGCGCCAGCAGCGCGGAGTATTCCTACGAGCAGTACTTC	CASSAEYSYEQYF
NA	NA	TRBV27	TRBJ1-5	TGTGCCAGCAGTTTATCGAACAATGATCAGCCCCAGCATTTT	CASSLSNNDQPQHF
NA	NA	TRBV28	TRBJ1-1	TGTGCCAGCAGTGCGAACACGGGCACTGAAGCTTTCTTT	CASSANTGTEAFF
NA	NA	TRBV27	TRBJ2-7	TGTGCCAGCAGTCCGTCCGGGGCCTACGAGCAGTACTTC	CASSPSGAYEQYF
NA	NA	TRBV5-1	TRBJ2-4	TGCGCCAGCAGCTTACGACAGACAGCCAAAAACATTCAGTACTTC	CASSLRQTAKNIQYF
TRBD1	NA	TRBV19	TRBJ2-1	TGTGCCAGTAGTATATACAGGGGAAAGAATGAGCAGTTCTTC	CASSIYRGKNEQFF